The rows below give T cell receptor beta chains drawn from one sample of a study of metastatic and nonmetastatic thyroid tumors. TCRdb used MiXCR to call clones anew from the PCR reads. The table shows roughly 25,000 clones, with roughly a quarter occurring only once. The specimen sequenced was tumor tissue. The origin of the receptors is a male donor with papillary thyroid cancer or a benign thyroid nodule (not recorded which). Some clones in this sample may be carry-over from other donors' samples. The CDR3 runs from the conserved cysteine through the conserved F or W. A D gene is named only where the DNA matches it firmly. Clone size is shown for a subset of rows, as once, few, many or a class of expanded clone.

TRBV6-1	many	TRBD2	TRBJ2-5	TGTGCCAGCAGCGGGGGGGCTTCGGGGACCCAGTACTTC	CASSGGASGTQYF
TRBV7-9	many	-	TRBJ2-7	TGTGCCAGCAGTGCCACCGGGACCGGGGGTTACGAGCAGTACTTC	CASSATGTGGYEQYF
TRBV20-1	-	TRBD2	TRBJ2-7	TGCAGTGCTATTATTTTGAGGACTAGCGGTTCCTACGAGCAGTACTTC	CSAIILRTSGSYEQYF
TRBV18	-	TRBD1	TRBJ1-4	TGTGCCAGCTCACCGGAGAGGACAGGACGGCAACTGTTTTTT	CASSPERTGRQLFF
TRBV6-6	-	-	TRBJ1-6	TGTGCCAGCAGTTACTCCAGGGAAGTCAGTTCACCCCTCCACTTT	CASSYSREVSSPLHF
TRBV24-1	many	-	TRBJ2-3	TGTGCCACCAGTGATTTTCGTACAGATACGCAGTATTTT	CATSDFRTDTQYF
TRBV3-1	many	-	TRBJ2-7	TGTGCCAGCAGCCAGTCTAGGGTATCCTACGAGCAGTACTTC	CASSQSRVSYEQYF
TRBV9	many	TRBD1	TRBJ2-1	TGTGCCAGCAGCGTTGGATCCGGGACAGGGACATTTACGAGCTCCTACAATGAGCAGTTCTTC	CASSVGSGTGTFTSSYNEQFF
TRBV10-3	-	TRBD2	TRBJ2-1	TGTGCTACCCTTCCACTAGCGGTAGGGACCAATGAGCAGTTCTTC	CATLPLAVGTNEQFF
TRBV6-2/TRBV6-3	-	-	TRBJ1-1	TGTGCCAGCCACGTTTATTGTGAAGCTTTCTTT	CASHVYCEAFF
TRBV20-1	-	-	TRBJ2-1	TGCAGTCCCCTAGGGGCTTACAATGAGCGGTTCTTC	CSPLGAYNERFF
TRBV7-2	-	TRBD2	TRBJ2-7	TGTGCCAGCAGTTATAGCGGGGGCAGCTCCTACGAGCATTACTTC	CASSYSGGSSYEHYF
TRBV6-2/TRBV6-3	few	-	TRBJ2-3	TGTGCCAGCAGCGGGTCTGAGTCAGATACGCAGTATTTT	CASSGSESDTQYF